The following is a T cell receptor beta chain sequence with its context. The sample is drawn from a study of blood T cell repertoires in COVID-19. Study summary: Two negative PCRs, clearance, or symptom resolution had been documented for recovered Cohort 3 donors. Both acute and convalescent COVID-19 samples were obtained from the United States, Italy and Spain.

The CDR3 has 16 amino acids. V shed 2 bases, J shed 0 bases, and the junction held 4 bases outside the gene matches. The V gene's germline CDR1 is LGHDT and CDR2 YNNKEL (reference sequence). Individuals aged 18 to 89 years were recruited from fewer than 30 US areas. Per the original data handling: It was from reference gene primer amplification that nucleated cell counts were estimated. Sequencing was performed with immunoSEQ multiplex PCR; in TCRdb, only in-frame clones are kept and a portion is missing. That table is the source of V, J and clone size, and D and trimming were worked out from the DNA. In the table there are 330,000 or so clones, approximately 87% of which are singletons.

This TCR was recovered from a man aged 35-49 years in a cohort exposed to, infected with or recovered from COVID-19 (not recorded which). Source material: PBMCs or T cells enriched from blood (not recorded which). This sequence joins TRBV3-1 (or the pseudogene TRBV3-2) and TRBJ2-7; 10 positions agree with TRBD2. CDR3 residues: CASSQSSGGRSYEQYF. The CDR3 nucleotides read TGTGCCAGCAGCCAATCTAGCGGGGGCCGCTCCTACGAGCAGTACTTC.